The sequence of this TCR beta chain was determined in a study of regulatory T cells in long-lasting Graves disease (dated by TCRdb to about 2021). For the study in its entirety: Patients with newly diagnosed Graves' disease had been on antithyroid drugs for under 3 months. This study used TCR sequencing and RNA sequencing of peripheral blood to compare persistent Graves' disease patients against newly diagnosed Graves' disease patients. A total of around 33 samples were covered by TCR sequencing, comprising some 13 persistent and approximately 20 newly diagnosed Graves' disease patients. The study was registered as a clinical trial and conducted in China. General findings and caveats noted by the study authors: Lower TCR Shannon entropy and fewer highly expanded clones were observed in persistent Graves' disease patients than in newly diagnosed patients, which suggested clonal expansion. The small sample size was acknowledged by the authors as a limitation that may reduce accuracy. TRBV28, TRBJ1-2 and TRBJ2-5 were preferentially used in persistent disease, while TRBV20-1 and TRBJ2-1 were favored in newly diagnosed disease. Only the TCR beta chain was sequenced and analyzed. Peripheral blood alone was examined, since thyroid tissue, which constituted the primary lesion, could not be accessed. Persistent patients shared more public clonotypes among themselves (fewer than 3,000) than newly diagnosed patients did (more than 950).

The CDR3 spans 11 residues, from the cysteine through the phenylalanine. Kept here is only the CDR3 DNA, which spans 33 bases and is read in frame from base 1. For CDR1 and CDR2, the germline V gene lists SGHAT and FQNNGV. V sheds 5 bases and J sheds 15 bases, leaving 14 bases between their ends. Library prep was done by multiplex PCR. Data came from an Illumina HiSeq 4000. iRepertoire HTBI primers and Arm-PCR amplification of CDR3 regions were used to construct TCR beta libraries. Before sequencing, the PCR products underwent gel purification. The study's processing was this. Across samples, roughly 60 TRBV and 13 to 15 TRBJ segments were identified and used for gene usage analysis of CDR3 amino acid clonotypes. Filtered high-quality paired reads were merged into contigs using COPE and FqMerger. Contigs were aligned with BLAST to IMGT TRBV, TRBD and TRBJ reference genes, and CDR3 was defined per IMGT. Any clonotype with a frequency above 0.1% was classified as a highly expanded clone. Shannon entropy was used to measure repertoire diversity, and the Gini coefficient was used to measure V-J evenness. Public clonotypes were defined as clonotypes shared by more than one individual. TCRdb reworked the public reads: Q25 trimming with fastp, MiXCR clone assembly, productive beta chains retained. Here each entry gathers all rows of one CDR3 protein and keeps the most common genes and DNA. None of the V and J calls come from the authors' own analysis; TCRdb made them. The sample profile shows some 490,000 distinct CDR3 sequences; approximately 12% of them were found once. The biggest ten clones account for around 9.3% of the sample.

What the time point label conveys for this sample: newly diagnosed GD, antithyroid drugs for less than 3 months. RNA was extracted from PBMCs in TRIzol for both TCR sequencing and RNA sequencing. The diagnosis of Graves' disease was made according to American Thyroid Association guidelines. Patients were recruited from an endocrinology department in Xi'an, China. Each patient gave approximately 9 milliliters of peripheral blood, collected in an EDTA anticoagulant tube. Ficoll Paque Plus density gradient separation was used to isolate PBMCs, and no further T cell sorting was done. An Agilent 2100 Bioanalyzer and agarose gel were used to check RNA quality, and a NanoDrop 2000 was used to measure RNA concentration. In this sample, this clonotype turned up many times. Its cognate antigen has yet to be identified. No much larger clone is present one base from it, and per-base qualities are unavailable.

The data also belong to a second study, concerning T cells in Graves' hyperthyroidism and ophthalmopathy. That second publication adds: Stable Graves' hyperthyroidism was defined as the absence of progression to ophthalmopathy over 18 months of follow-up. Hyperthyroidism patients were newly diagnosed, with disease duration under 2 months, and aged 18 to 65 years. The study excluded patients with uncontrolled infections, other autoimmune diseases, pregnancy or lactation. Diagnoses were established on the basis of clinical symptoms, serum thyroxine and TRAb, thyroid ultrasound, and orbital computed tomography. The TCR CDR3 was subjected to a first round of RT-PCR using the HTBI primer set and the Qiagen OneStep RT-PCR kit. Most expanded thyroid clonotypes (frequency above 0.001) were also detected in blood, suggesting blood repertoires may reflect thyroid immune responses. In cross-validation, a model built on a 13 V-J signature told ophthalmopathy apart from stable hyperthyroidism with 85% to 90% sensitivity and around 84% specificity, and in testing the same model reached 80%/75%. In validation, progression to ophthalmopathy was predicted by the model with about 70% sensitivity and just over 72% specificity, a median of around 6.5 months before onset. TCR V-J signatures able to tell the groups apart were searched for in a discovery cohort of 100 patients, of whom more than 40 had Graves' ophthalmopathy and some 60 had stable Graves' hyperthyroidism. Prospective prediction of ophthalmopathy was tested in an independent validation cohort consisting of about 19 hyperthyroidism patients and approximately 16 patients who later progressed to ophthalmopathy. For training and testing, the 80 to 100 patients in the discovery cohort were randomly divided in a 7:3 ratio. In more than five Graves' hyperthyroidism patients, the study also compared T-cell repertoires from thyroid tissue with T-cell repertoires from blood. After sampling, hyperthyroidism patients received methimazole starting at 30 mg daily, and ophthalmopathy patients received high-dose intravenous methylprednisolone. The libraries were constructed in a second round of multiplex PCR and then size-selected and purified. The libraries were sequenced on an Illumina HiSeq2000 using paired-end 100 bp reads. SOAPnuke was used to process the raw data, removing reads that contained adapters or uncalled bases, had a mean Phred below 15, or lacked an exact match to the constant primer or identifier. COPE v1.2.5 was used to merge high-quality paired reads, and clonotypes were defined as unique nucleotide sequences. MiTCR v1.1 was used to align clonotypes to the IMGT TRBV, TRBD and TRBJ reference segments. Analysis was restricted to V-J combinations with a frequency above 0.0001, which covered 99.2% of repertoires. The TCS score was defined as the ratio of F50 (clonal expansion) to E x V (chaos), calculated using BLOSUM62-based TCRdist between CDR3 peptides within each V-J. Welch's t-statistics and random forest reduced fewer than 550 V-J features to under 15, which were used in a naive Bayes classifier (R e1071). No statistical method was used to set the sample size in advance, and investigators knew the group allocation. The paper reports TCR Vbeta CDR3 sequencing of 130 to 150 peripheral blood samples: approximately 43 ophthalmopathy, approximately 74 hyperthyroidism and approximately 17 progressor patients.

The TCR was taken from a woman aged 25 to 39 with Graves disease. Donor details come from another sample of the same person, matched by shared clones. The chain couples TRBV11-2 to TRBJ2-1, with a tentative D call of TRBD1 or TRBD2, each matching 5 bases. The sequencing here drew on peripheral blood mononuclear cells (PBMCs), taken at new diagnosis, from a patient treated with antithyroid drugs. The DNA is TGTGCCAGCAGCCTGGGGGTTTCCTCGTTCTTC. It codes for CASSLGVSSFF.